This T cell receptor beta chain appears in the sequencing data of a study of T cells after yellow fever vaccination. Background on the study: For low cell numbers, libraries were made with SMART-Seq v4 Ultra Low Input.

V dropped 3 bases and J dropped 5 bases, with 11 bases sitting between them. Germline assignment: CDR1 SGHRS and CDR2 YFSETQ. The CDR3 runs to 13 residues. Findings of the study overall: Weaker, the secondary response peaked sooner, at day 5 versus 15.

Many counts were recorded for this clonotype. Its antigen is unknown. 5'RACE template switching added a universal primer site and UMIs to TCR cDNA. TCRdb called the 5' RACE reads again in MiXCR, with one record for every CDR3 protein. The table has under 90,000 distinct CDR3 sequences, more than 6.5% seen once. The material was CD8+ T cells sorted from PBMCs, obtained about 49 days after the first yellow fever vaccination. The chain is built from TRBV5-1 and TRBJ1-1, with D perhaps TRBD1 (5 bases). The receptor's source is a man between 18 and 29 years old who received the YFV17D yellow fever vaccine. The CDR3 loop is CASSSLGATEAFF. The CDR3 DNA is TGCGCCAGCAGCTCGTTAGGGGCTACTGAAGCTTTCTTT.